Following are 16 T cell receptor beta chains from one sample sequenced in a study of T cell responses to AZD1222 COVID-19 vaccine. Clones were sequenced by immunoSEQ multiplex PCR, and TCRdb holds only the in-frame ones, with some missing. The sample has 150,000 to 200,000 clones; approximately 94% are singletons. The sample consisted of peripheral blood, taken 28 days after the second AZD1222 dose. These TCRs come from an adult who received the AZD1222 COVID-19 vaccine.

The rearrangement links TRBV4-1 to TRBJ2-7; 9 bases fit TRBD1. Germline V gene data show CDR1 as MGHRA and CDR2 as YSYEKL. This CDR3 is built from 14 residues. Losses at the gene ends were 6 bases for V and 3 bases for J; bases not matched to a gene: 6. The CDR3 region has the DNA TGCGCCAGCAGTCGGGACAGGGTAAACTACGAGCAGTACTTC. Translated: CASSRDRVNYEQYF.

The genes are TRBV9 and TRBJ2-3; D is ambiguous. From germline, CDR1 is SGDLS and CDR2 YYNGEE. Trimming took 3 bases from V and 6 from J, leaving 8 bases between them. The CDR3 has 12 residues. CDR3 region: CASSEDQDTQYF. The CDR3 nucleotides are TGTGCCAGCAGCGAGGACCAGGATACGCAGTATTTT.

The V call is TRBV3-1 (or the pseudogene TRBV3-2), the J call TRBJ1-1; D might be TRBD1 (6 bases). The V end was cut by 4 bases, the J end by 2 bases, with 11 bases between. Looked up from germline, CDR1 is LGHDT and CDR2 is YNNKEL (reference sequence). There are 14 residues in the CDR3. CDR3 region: CASSRDILNTEAFF. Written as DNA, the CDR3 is TGTGCCAGCAGCCGGGACATACTAAACACTGAAGCTTTCTTT.

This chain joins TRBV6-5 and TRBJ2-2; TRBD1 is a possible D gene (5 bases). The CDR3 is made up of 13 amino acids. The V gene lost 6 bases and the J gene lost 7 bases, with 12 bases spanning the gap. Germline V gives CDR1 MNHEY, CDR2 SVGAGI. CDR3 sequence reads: CASSLTEVGELFF. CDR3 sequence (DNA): TGTGCCAGCAGCCTGACAGAGGTCGGGGAGCTGTTTTTT.

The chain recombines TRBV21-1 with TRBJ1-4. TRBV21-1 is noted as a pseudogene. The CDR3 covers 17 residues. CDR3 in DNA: TGTGCCAGCAGCAAAAAGGAACCGGGGCCGGGGGATGAAAAACTGTTTTTT. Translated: CASSKKEPGPGDEKLFF.

CDR3 protein: CASSHVLTGDYGYTF. The CDR3 bases are TGCGCCAGCAGCCACGTTCTGACAGGGGACTATGGCTACACCTTC. The chain links TRBV4-1 to TRBJ1-2, with TRBD1 matching over 8 bases. The CDR3 is made up of 15 amino acids. Germline trimming cut 3 bases from V and 3 bases from J; bases unmatched to any gene: 6. In germline, CDR1 is MGHRA, CDR2 YSYEKL.

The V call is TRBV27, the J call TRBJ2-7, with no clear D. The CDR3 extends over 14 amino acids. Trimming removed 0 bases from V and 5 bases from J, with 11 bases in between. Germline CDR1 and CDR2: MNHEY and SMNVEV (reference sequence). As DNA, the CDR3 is TGTGCCAGCAGTTTATCGTTGGCCCTCAACGAGCAGTACTTC. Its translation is CASSLSLALNEQYF.

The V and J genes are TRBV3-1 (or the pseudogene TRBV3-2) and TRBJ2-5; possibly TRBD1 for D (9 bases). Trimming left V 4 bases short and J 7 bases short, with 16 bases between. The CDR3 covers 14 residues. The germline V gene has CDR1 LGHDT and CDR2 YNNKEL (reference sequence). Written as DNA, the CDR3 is TGTGCCAGCAGCCCGGGGGGGACAGGGCGGACCCAGTACTTC. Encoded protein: CASSPGGTGRTQYF.

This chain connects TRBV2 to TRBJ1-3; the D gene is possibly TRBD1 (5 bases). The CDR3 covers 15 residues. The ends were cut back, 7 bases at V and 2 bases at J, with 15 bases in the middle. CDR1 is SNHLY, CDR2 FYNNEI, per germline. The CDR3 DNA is TGTGCCAGCACAATGGGACCGCATACTGGAAACACCATATATTTT. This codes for CASTMGPHTGNTIYF. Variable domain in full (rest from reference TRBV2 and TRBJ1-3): EPEVTQTPSHQVTQMGQEVILRCVPISNHLYFYWYRQILGQKVEFLVSFYNNEISEKSEIFDDQFSVERPDGSNFTLKIRSTKLEDSAMYFCASTMGPHTGNTIYFGEGSWLTVV.

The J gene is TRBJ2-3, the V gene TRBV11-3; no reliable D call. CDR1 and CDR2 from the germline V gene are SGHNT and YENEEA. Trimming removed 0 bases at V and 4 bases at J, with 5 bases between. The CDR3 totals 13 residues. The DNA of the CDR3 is TGTGCCAGCAGCTTAGAGGTCCCAGATACGCAGTATTTT. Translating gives CASSLEVPDTQYF. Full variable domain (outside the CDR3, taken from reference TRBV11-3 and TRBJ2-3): EAGVVQSPRYKIIEKKQPVAFWCNPISGHNTLYWYLQNLGQGPELLIRYENEEAVDDSQLPKDRFSAERLKGVDSTLKIQPAELGDSAVYLCASSLEVPDTQYFGPGTRLTVL.

The CDR3 sequence is CASSLSVGQGNTIYF. CDR3 nucleotide sequence: TGTGCCAGCAGCTTAAGCGTGGGGCAGGGAAACACCATATATTTT. The chain links TRBV7-6 to TRBJ1-3; a weak D match, TRBD1 (5 bases). This CDR3 is built from 15 residues. The V end lost 2 bases, the J end lost 4 bases, and 12 bases lay between the germline ends. Per the germline V gene, CDR1 is SGHVS and CDR2 is FNYEAQ. The full variable domain, its missing parts supplied by reference TRBV7-6 and TRBJ1-3, is GAGVSQSPRYKVTKRGQDVALRCDPISGHVSLYWYRQALGQGPEFLTYFNYEAQQDKSGLPNDRFSAERPEGSISTLTIQRTEQRDSAMYRCASSLSVGQGNTIYFGEGSWLTVV.

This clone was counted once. This CDR3 reads CATLKGQPYSNQPQHF. The CDR3 nucleotides read TGTGCCACCCTTAAGGGACAACCCTATAGCAATCAGCCCCAGCATTTT. V and J are TRBV28 and TRBJ1-5; tentative D call: TRBD1 (6 bases). Germline V gives CDR1 MDHEN, CDR2 SYDVKM. V was pared by 10 bases and J by 0 bases, with 19 bases between. This CDR3 contains 16 residues.

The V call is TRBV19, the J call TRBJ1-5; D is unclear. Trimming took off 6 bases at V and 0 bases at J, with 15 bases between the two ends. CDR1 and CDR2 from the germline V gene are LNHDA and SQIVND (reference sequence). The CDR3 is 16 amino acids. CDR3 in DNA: TGTGCCAGTAGCTCTTGGGCGCTTAATAGCAATCAGCCCCAGCATTTT. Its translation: CASSSWALNSNQPQHF.

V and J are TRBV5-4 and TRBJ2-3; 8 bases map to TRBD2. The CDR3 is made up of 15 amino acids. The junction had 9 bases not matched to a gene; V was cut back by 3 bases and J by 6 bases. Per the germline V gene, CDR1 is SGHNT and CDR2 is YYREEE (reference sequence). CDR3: CASSSRGLVGDTQYF. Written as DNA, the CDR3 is TGTGCCAGCAGCTCACGGGGACTAGTAGGGGATACGCAGTATTTT.

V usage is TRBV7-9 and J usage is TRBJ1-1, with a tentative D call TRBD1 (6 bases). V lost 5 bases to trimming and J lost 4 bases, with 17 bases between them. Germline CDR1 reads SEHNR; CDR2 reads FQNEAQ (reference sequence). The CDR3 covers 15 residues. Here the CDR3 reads CASSVRRGGGTEAFF. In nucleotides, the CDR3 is TGTGCCAGCAGCGTCCGGAGGGGGGGTGGCACTGAAGCTTTCTTT.

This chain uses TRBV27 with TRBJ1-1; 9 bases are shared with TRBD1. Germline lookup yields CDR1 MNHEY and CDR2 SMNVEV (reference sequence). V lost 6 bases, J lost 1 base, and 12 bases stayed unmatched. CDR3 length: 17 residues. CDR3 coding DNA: TGTGCCAGCAGATTAGGGACAGGGTACGGGAAGAACACTGAAGCTTTCTTT. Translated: CASRLGTGYGKNTEAFF.